The T cell receptor (beta chain) under discussion was sequenced for a study of blood T cell repertoires in COVID-19. Measured with immunoSEQ multiplex PCR; TCRdb has only the in-frame clones, and not every one. The table shows fewer than 250,000 clones, with roughly 90% occurring only once. The length of the CDR3 is 14 residues. Germline CDR1 is SGHRS and CDR2 is YFSETQ. V was trimmed by 7 bases and J by 6 bases, leaving 19 bases between them. The chain combines TRBV5-1 with TRBJ2-5, with D tentatively TRBD1 or TRBD2 (6 bases each). The clonotype was recovered from a woman aged 30 to 39 with acute COVID-19. The sequenced sample was PBMCs or T cells enriched from blood (not recorded which). In DNA form, the CDR3 reads TGCGCCAGCGGTTTGGGGGGCGCCGTGAAGACCCAGTACTTC. This translates into CASGLGGAVKTQYF.